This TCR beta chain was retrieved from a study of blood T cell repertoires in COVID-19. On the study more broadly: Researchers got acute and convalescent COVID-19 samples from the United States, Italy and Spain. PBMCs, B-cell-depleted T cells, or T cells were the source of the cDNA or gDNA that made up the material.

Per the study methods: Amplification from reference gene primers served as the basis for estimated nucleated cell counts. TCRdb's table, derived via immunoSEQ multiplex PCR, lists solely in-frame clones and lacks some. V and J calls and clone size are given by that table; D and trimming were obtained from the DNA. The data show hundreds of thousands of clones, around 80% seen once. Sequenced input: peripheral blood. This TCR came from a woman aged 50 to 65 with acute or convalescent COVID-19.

The CDR3 bases are TGTGCCAGCGTGGCGGCGCCCTACGAGCAGTACTTC. It specifies CASVAAPYEQYF. The chain carries TRBV2 and TRBJ2-7; D ambiguous. The CDR3 extends over 12 amino acids. Per germline, CDR1 SNHLY and CDR2 FYNNEI. Trimming pared 8 bases from V and 2 bases from J, leaving 10 bases between.